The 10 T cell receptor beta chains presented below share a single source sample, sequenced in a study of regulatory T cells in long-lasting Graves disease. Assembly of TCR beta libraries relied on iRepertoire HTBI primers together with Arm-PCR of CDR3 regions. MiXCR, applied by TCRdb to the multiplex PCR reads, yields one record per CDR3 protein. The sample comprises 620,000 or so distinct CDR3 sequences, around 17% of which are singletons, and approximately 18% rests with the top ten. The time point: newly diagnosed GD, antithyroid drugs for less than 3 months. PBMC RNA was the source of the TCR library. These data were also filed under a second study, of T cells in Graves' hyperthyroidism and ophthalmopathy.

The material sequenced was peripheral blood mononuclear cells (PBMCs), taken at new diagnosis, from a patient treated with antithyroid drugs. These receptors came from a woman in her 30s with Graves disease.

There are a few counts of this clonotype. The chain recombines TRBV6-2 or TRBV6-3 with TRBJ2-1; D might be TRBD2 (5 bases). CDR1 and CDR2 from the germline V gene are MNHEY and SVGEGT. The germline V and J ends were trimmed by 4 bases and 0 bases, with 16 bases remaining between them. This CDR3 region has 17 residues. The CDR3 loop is CASSFFGLLASYNEQFF. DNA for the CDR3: TGTGCCAGCAGTTTCTTCGGACTTCTCGCCTCCTACAATGAGCAGTTCTTC.

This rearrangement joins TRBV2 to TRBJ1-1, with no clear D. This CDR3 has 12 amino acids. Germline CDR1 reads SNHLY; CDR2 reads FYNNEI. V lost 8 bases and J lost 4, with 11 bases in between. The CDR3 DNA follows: TGTGCCAGCTGGGGTAGAATCACTGAAGCTTTCTTT. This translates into CASWGRITEAFF.

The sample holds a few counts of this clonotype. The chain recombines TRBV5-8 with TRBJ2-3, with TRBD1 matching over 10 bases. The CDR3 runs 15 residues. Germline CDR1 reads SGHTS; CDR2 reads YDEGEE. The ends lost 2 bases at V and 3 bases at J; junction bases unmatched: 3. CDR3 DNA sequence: TGTGCCAGCAGCTTCACGGACAGGGGGACAGATACGCAGTATTTT. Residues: CASSFTDRGTDTQYF.

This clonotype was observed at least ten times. The CDR3 sequence: CASSYYGTALEKLFF. The CDR3 nucleotides are TGTGCCAGCAGTTACTACGGGACAGCTCTTGAAAAACTGTTTTTT. The chain combines TRBV6-5 with TRBJ1-4; TRBD1 matches at 7 bases. Looked up from germline, CDR1 is MNHEY and CDR2 is SVGAGI. The CDR3 runs 15 residues. The junction had 6 bases not matched to a gene; V was cut back by 1 base and J by 7 bases.

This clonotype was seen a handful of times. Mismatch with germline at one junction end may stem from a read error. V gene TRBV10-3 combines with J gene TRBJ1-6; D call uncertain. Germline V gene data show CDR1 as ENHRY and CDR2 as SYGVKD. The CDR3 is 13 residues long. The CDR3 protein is CASSSYRESPLHF. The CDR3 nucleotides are TGTGCCAGCAGTTCATACAGAGAATCACCCCTCCACTTT.

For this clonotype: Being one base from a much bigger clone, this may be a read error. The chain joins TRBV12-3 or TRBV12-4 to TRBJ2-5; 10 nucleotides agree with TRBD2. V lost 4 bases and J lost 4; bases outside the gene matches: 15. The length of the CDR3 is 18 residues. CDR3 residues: CASSSRRKLAGYRETQYF. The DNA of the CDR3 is TGTGCCAGCAGTTCTCGCCGAAAACTAGCGGGGTACCGAGAGACCCAGTACTTC.

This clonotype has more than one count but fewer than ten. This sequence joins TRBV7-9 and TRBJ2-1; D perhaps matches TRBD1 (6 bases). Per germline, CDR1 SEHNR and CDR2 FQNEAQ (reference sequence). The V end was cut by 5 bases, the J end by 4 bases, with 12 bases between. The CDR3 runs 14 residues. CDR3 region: CASSQGPLYNEQFF. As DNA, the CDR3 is TGTGCCAGCAGCCAGGGGCCGTTGTACAATGAGCAGTTCTTC.

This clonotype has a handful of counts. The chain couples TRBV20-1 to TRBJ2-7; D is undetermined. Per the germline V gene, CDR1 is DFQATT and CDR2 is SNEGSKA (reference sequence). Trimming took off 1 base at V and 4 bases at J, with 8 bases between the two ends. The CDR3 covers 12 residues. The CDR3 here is CSARVDPYEQYF. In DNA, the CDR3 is TGCAGTGCTAGAGTAGACCCGTACGAGCAGTACTTC.

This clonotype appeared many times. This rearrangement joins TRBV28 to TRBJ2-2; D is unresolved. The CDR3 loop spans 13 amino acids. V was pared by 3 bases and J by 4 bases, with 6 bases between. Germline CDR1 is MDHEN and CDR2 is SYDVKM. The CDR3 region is CASSFDPTGELFF. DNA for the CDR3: TGTGCCAGCAGTTTCGATCCCACCGGGGAGCTGTTTTTT.

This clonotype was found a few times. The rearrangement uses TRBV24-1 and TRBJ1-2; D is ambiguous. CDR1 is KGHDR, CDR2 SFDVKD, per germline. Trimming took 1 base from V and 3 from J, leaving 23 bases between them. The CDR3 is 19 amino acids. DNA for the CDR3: TGTGCCACCAGTGATTTAGGCCGGGCTCTACCGGCTGTTGACTATGGCTACACCTTC. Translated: CATSDLGRALPAVDYGYTF.